This T cell receptor (beta chain) was captured by sequencing in a study of blood T cells in healthy people across ages (dated by TCRdb to about 2015). About the full investigation: In model experiments, template switching captured about one uniquely barcoded TCR beta cDNA molecule for every two T cells. To track age-related changes in TCR beta repertoire diversity, the study relied on deep sequencing normalized with unique cDNA molecular identifiers. Donors were grouped into four age groups: young (average 16 years), middle-aged (around 39), aged (around 62) and long-lived (about 82). Donors of different ages were randomly distributed across sequencing lanes to avoid experimental bias. For two donors (one aged 18 to 30 and one aged 80 or older), the study analyzed two additional independent replicas of 1 million unique cDNA reads from the same blood draw.

A remark on this clonotype: Its antigen has not been determined. No quality values exist for individual bases; no much larger clone is one base distant.

The 39 donors, aged roughly 6 to 95 years, were systemically healthy Caucasian individuals from Russia. Each donor gave ten milliliters of peripheral blood, collected into EDTA-treated Vacutainer tubes. Ficoll-Paque density-gradient centrifugation was used to isolate PBMCs, with at least 6.5 million per sample. Total RNA, at least 5 micrograms per sample, was extracted from PBMCs with Trizol reagent. The percentages of naive CD45RAhigh/CD27high T cells were determined by flow cytometry on a PBMC aliquot from every donor. Results and caveats for the whole study, not just this receptor: As age increased, observed TCR beta diversity per million T cells dropped in a roughly linear way, and a significant reduction was already evident by age 40. Since profiling was done on bulk unsorted PBMCs, naive and antigen-experienced compartments could not be conclusively compared. Donor CMV infection status was unknown, potentially confounding age-related changes in expanded clonotypes. Total diversity estimates from one million sequenced T cells were considered lower bounds and underestimates. Compared with the aged group, the long-lived group had more naive CD4+ T cells, fewer expanded clones and increased TCR diversity, suggesting age selection. There was a strong correlation between observed TCR beta diversity and the percentage of naive T cells measured by flow cytometry.

Receptors were amplified or captured by 5' RACE. Sequencing relied on an Illumina HiSeq 2500. A second PCR of about 6 to 12 cycles was performed with a sample-barcoded 5' primer and a J-beta primer mix. A unique molecular identifier was introduced onto each TCR beta cDNA molecule by a template-switch 5' adaptor carrying 12 random nucleotides. Each sample yielded at least 2.5 million CDR3-containing paired-end reads. First-strand cDNA synthesis was performed from all RNA using the Mint cDNA synthesis kit, with priming by a TRBC-specific oligonucleotide. Following uracil-DNA glycosylase treatment, a first 18-cycle PCR with universal primers M1SS and BC2_uni_R was performed on all cDNA. In the paper's pipeline: For normalization, 1 million high-quality reads, each with a distinct molecular identifier, were randomly selected from each sample. Instead of being binned into consensus sequences, reads with shared molecular identifiers were discarded. MiTCR, set to a Q25 quality threshold and the strictest error-elimination algorithm, was used for CDR3 identification, clonotype clustering and error correction. A nonparametric unseen species model using Euler transformation provided a lower-bound estimate of total TCR beta diversity. Using fastp at Q25 and MiXCR, TCRdb reprocessed the public reads and kept productive beta chains. CDR3 protein duplicates are merged, each entry listing the most common genes and DNA. The V and J calls here are based on TCRdb, not the publication. Present in this sample are hundreds of thousands of distinct CDR3 sequences, about 53% of which were seen just once. 41% of the sample is in the top ten clones.

For CDR1 and CDR2, the germline V gene (reference sequence) lists DFQATT and SNEGSKA. CDR3 length: 14 amino acids, cysteine to phenylalanine. CDR3 DNA is the only sequence kept; it has 42 bases, read in frame from the first base. The clonotype originates from an elderly man in good health. The chain employs TRBV20-1 and TRBJ2-7; 13 central bases correspond to TRBD2. The J call may be wrong; the DNA end is better matched by TRBJ2-5. Sequenced input: blood. The CDR3 protein sequence reads: CSAWTSGRRETQYF. The DNA sequence is TGCAGTGCGTGGACTAGCGGGAGACGGGAGACCCAGTACTTC.